The present entry profiles one TCR beta chain with its context. The antigen it binds to is not known. It has no much larger one-base neighbor in the sample; base qualities were not kept. This sample was taken from a study of beta chain features in type 1 diabetes listed by TCRdb under 2018. General notes on the study: No differences in mean age, gender distribution, total cell number or subset yield were found between patients and healthy donors. A total of roughly 110 million sorted cells were examined across all samples, and the number of cells per subset was strongly correlated with RNA yield. The study compared TCRB repertoires of sorted circulating CD4+ T cell subsets between recently diagnosed type 1 diabetes patients and matched healthy donors. Regulatory and stem cell-like memory subsets were obtained from only 8 patients and about eight healthy donors, while naive and central memory subsets were obtained from all 30 or so donors.

The research as a whole found: Naive, central memory and regulatory TCRB repertoires appeared to be more similar among patients than among healthy donors. Shorter templates might have been favored by PCR, but patient and control samples were amplified and corrected together, so both groups would have been affected equally by any skew. Because cDNA was sequenced instead of genomic DNA, activated cells with high expression could be over-represented, although the groups did not differ in activation or CD3 levels. A moderate but significant shortening of TCRB CDR3 length was observed in type 1 diabetes patients in all four CD4+ subsets. Because the HLA sub-analyses included only small numbers of individuals, any influence of HLA type on TCRB rearrangement was left unresolved. Fewer insertions and more nucleotide deletions at VDJ recombination sites were observed in patients with type 1 diabetes, implying thymic rearrangement abnormalities.

The entire amount of isolated RNA was reverse transcribed using the High Capacity cDNA Reverse Transcription Kit, so the sequenced TCRB transcripts were expressed ones. Deep immunoSEQ sequencing was applied to naive, central memory and regulatory T cell samples, giving an average of approximately 4 million total reads per sample. Sorted cells were lysed in RLT buffer, and RNA was extracted using DNase-treated RNeasy Micro or Mini kits according to cell number. Each cell subset was processed on its own to prevent cross-contamination, while patient and healthy donor samples were processed together. The immunoSEQ multiplex PCR was used to amplify TCRB sequences from cDNA, yielding 87-bp fragments that span the CDR3 region. The amplicons were sequenced using the Illumina HiSeq platform. On the study's bioinformatics: PCR bias was computationally corrected using synthetic template baselines, reads within Hamming distance 2 were collapsed, and singletons that could not be merged were discarded. By aligning reads against IMGT, V, D and J genes, CDR3 length, and insertions or deletions at six rearrangement sites were assigned. Clonotype counts were normalized to sorted cell number within each subset before computing true diversity and Gini coefficients with the tcR R package. Repertoire sharing was quantified using the overlap coefficient calculated on TCRB nucleotide sequences. Out-of-frame TCRB sequences from naive cells were analyzed as a proxy for the pre-selection repertoire. Entries here come from immuneACCESS through TCRdb and include only in-frame sequences with V and J called. Some clones fail to appear in such tables; in the studies checked, an unresolved V gene covers under half of the shortfall, and the cause of the remainder is unknown. The DNA was the basis for D and trimming; V, J and clone size are from that table. The table for this sample lists fewer than 250,000 clones; around 65% of them were counted only once. The top ten clones comprise 0.053% of the sample.

Each donor gave one peripheral blood draw, averaging approximately 0.12 L, which was collected into heparinised tubes. A BD FACSAria II was used to sort naive, central memory, regulatory and stem cell-like memory CD4+ T cells with a panel that included CD45RO, CCR7, CD25, CD127, CD95 and CD27. All sorted populations exceeded 98% purity. PBMCs were isolated right away by Lymphoprep density gradient centrifugation and were stained directly, without culture. Samples were stained and sorted in pairs, with one healthy donor and one patient per experiment, so that batch effects were minimized. Sequenced input: naive CD4+ T cells from blood. The sample's cell subset or site label, in plain terms: true naive CD4+ T cells. This clonotype was obtained from a man aged 25 to 40 in good health.

In nucleotides, the sequence is TGCAGCGTTGAAGATGGGACAGGGAACCAAGAGACCCAGTACTTC. Its coded protein is CSVEDGTGNQETQYF. This chain is built from TRBV29-1 and TRBJ2-5; the junction holds 9 bases that match TRBD1. The CDR3 sequence holds 15 residues, the cysteine and phenylalanine included. Of all the DNA, just the CDR3 is kept, 45 bases in frame from base 1. V is trimmed back by 0 bases and J by 0 bases, and the junction contains 2 bases that no gene match accounts for. For CDR1 and CDR2, the germline V gene lists SQVTM and ANQGSEA.